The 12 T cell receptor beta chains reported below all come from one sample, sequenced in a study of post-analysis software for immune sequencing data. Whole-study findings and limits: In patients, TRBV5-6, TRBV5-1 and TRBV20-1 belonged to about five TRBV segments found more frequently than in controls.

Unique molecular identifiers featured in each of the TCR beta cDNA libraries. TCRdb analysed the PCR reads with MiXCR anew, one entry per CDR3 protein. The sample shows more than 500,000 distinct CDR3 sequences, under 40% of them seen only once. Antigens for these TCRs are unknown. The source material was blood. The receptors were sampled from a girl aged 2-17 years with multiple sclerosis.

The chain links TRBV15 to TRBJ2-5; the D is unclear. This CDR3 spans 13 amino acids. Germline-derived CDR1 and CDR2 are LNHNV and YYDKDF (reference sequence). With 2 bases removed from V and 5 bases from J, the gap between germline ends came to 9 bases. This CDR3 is CATSRFGGETQYF. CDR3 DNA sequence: TGTGCCACCAGCAGATTCGGCGGCGAGACCCAGTACTTC.

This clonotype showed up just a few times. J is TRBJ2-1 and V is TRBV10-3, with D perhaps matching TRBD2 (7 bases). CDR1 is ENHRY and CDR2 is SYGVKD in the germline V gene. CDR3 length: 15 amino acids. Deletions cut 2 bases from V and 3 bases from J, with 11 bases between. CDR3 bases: TGTGCCATCAGTGAGGGGGGGGGCCTCTACAATGAGCAGTTCTTC. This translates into CAISEGGGLYNEQFF.

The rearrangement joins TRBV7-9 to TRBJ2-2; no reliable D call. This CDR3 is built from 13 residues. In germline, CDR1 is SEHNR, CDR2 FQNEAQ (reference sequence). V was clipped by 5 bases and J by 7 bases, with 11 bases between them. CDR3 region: CASSLTWDGELFF. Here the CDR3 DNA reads TGTGCCAGCAGCCTAACTTGGGACGGGGAGCTGTTTTTT.

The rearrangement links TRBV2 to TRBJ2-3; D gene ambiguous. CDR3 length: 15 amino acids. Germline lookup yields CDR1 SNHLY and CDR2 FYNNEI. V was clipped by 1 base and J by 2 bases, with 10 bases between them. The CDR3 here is CASSEDLPHTDTQYF. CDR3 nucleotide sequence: TGTGCCAGCAGTGAAGACCTCCCACACACAGATACGCAGTATTTT.

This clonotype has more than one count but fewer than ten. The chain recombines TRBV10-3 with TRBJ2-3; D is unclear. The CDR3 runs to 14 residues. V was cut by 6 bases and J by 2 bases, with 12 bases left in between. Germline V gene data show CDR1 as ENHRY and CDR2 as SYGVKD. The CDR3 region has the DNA TGTGCCATCAGCTTAGGAACTAACACAGATACGCAGTATTTT. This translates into CAISLGTNTDTQYF.

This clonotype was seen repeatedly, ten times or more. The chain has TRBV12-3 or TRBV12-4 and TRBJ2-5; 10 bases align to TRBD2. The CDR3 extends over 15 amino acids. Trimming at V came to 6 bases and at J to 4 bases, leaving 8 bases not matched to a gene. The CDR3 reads CASSSTAGGGETQYF. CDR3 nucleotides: TGTGCCAGCAGCTCCACAGCGGGGGGGGGAGAGACCCAGTACTTC.

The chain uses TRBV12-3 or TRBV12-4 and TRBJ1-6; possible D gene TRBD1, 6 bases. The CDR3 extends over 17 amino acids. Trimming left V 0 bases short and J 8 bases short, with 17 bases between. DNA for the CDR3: TGTGCCAGCAGTTTAGCAGGGATACCGGGGACATATTCACCCCTCCACTTT. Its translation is CASSLAGIPGTYSPLHF.

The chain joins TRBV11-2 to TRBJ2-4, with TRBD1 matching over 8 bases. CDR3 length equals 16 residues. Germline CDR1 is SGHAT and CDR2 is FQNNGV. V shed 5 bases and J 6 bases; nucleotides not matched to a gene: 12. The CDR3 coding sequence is TGTGCCAGCAGCCGCCGGACAGGGCCCCCGGGAAACATTCAGTACTTC. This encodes CASSRRTGPPGNIQYF.

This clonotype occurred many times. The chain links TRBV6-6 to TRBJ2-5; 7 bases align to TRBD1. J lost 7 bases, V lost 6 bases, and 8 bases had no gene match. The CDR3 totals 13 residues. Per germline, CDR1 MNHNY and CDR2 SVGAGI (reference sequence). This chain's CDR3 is CASSFDRDGTQYF. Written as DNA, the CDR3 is TGTGCCAGCAGCTTCGACAGGGACGGGACCCAGTACTTC.

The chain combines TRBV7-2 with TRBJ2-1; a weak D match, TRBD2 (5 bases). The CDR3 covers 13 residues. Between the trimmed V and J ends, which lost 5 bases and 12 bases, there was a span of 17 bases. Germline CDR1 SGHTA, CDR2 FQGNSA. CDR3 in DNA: TGTGCCAGCAGCCGTCTTGAGGGCCTCGGGCAGTTCTTC. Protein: CASSRLEGLGQFF.

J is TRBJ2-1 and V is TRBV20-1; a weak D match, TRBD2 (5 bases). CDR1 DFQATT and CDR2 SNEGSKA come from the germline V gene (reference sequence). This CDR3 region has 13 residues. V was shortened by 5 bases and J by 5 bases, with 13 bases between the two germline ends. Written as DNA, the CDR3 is TGCAGTGCTCGCCCGACTATCAACAATGAGCAGTTCTTC. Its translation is CSARPTINNEQFF.

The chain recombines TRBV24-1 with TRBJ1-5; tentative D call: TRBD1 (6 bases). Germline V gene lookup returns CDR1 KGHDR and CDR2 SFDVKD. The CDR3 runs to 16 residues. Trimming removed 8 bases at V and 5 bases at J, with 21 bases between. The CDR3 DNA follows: TGTGCCACCAAGGGAGGGGGGATCTGGGTGGATCAGCCCCAGCATTTT. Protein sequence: CATKGGGIWVDQPQHF.